This T cell receptor (beta chain) was documented in a study of CD8+ T cells in alopecia areata. The study's findings and limits: Elevated clonality characterized lesional scalp relative to normal scalp, particularly in alopecia totalis/universalis.

As regards this clone: Its antigen is unidentified.

Deletions cut 5 bases from V and 5 bases from J, with 9 bases between. The CDR3 consists of 12 residues. Treatment indicated: oral pan-JAK inhibitor, 5-10 mg twice daily. Specimens obtained from alopecia areata patients comprised lesional scalp punch biopsies and peripheral blood. After isolation, RNA underwent reverse transcription to generate cDNA as the sequencing template. TCRdb's copy holds only in-frame clones and misses some; the assay was immunoSEQ multiplex PCR. In the table there are roughly 99,000 clones, 84% of which are singletons. Sequenced here: CD8+ T cells sorted from blood, sampled at week 24, from a patient treated with tofacitinib. The origin of this receptor is a human donor with alopecia areata. The V call is TRBV23-1, the J call TRBJ1-2; D remains ambiguous. TRBV23-1 is known as an ORF, though its function is uncertain. CDR3 protein: CASSGDAYGYTF. In nucleotides, the CDR3 is TGCGCCAGCAGTGGAGACGCTTATGGCTACACCTTC.